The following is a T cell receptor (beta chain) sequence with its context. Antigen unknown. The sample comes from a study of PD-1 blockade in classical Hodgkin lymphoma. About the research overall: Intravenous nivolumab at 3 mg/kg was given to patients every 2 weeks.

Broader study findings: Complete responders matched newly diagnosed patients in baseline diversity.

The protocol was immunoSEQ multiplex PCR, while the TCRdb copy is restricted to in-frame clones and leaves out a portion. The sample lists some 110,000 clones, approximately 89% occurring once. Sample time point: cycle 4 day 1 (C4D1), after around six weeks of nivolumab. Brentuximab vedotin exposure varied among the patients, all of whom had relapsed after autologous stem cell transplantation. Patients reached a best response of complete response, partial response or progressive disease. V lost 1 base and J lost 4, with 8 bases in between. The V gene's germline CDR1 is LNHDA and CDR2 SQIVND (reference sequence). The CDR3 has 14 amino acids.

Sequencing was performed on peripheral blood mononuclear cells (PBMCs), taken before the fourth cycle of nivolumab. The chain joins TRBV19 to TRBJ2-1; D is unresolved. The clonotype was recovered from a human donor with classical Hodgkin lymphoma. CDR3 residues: CASSIVTSYNEQFF. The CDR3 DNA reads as TGTGCCAGTAGTATAGTCACCTCATACAATGAGCAGTTCTTC.